One and the same sample provided the 24 T cell receptor beta chains below, sequenced in a study of regulatory T cells in long-lasting Graves disease. Arm-PCR with iRepertoire HTBI primers amplified the CDR3 regions for these TCR beta libraries. Using its own MiXCR run on the multiplex PCR reads, TCRdb lists one record per CDR3 protein. Here the sample spans more than 300,000 distinct CDR3 sequences, 15% to 17% being singletons. Time point given: newly diagnosed GD, antithyroid drugs for less than 3 months. Preparation of the TCR library used RNA extracted from PBMCs. The input for sequencing was peripheral blood mononuclear cells (PBMCs), taken at new diagnosis, from a patient treated with antithyroid drugs. These receptors originate from a female donor with Graves disease.

This clonotype was seen many times. The chain has TRBV7-3 and TRBJ1-6; no reliable D call. CDR3 length: 15 residues. V lost 1 base and J lost 9, with 13 bases in between. CDR1 SGHTA and CDR2 FQGTGA come from the germline V gene. The CDR3 sequence: CASSLNPGSSSPLHF. The CDR3 nucleotides read TGTGCCAGCAGCTTAAATCCGGGATCTAGTTCACCCCTCCACTTT.

This clonotype turned up a few times. The chain is built from TRBV5-1 and TRBJ1-4; D unclear. With 5 bases removed from V and 5 bases from J, the gap between germline ends came to 16 bases. Germline V CDR1 and CDR2: SGHRS, YFSETQ. The CDR3 totals 15 residues. In DNA, the CDR3 is TGCGCCAGCAGGCCCTCAGGTGGAGTAAATGAAAAACTGTTTTTT. Amino acid sequence: CASRPSGGVNEKLFF.

The rearrangement links TRBV10-3 to TRBJ2-1, with 15 positions matching TRBD2. There are 15 residues in the CDR3. J was trimmed by 8 bases and V by 6 bases; bases with no gene match: 5. CDR1 is ENHRY and CDR2 is SYGVKD in the germline V gene. The CDR3 DNA reads as TGTGCCATCAGGGAGGGACTAGCGGGAGGTTATGAGCAGTTCTTC. Translated: CAIREGLAGGYEQFF.

This clonotype occurred many times. The rearrangement uses TRBV5-1 and TRBJ1-2; the match to TRBD1 covers 12 bases. CDR3 size: 14 residues. Germline V CDR1 and CDR2: SGHRS, YFSETQ. Germline trimming cut 4 bases from V and 7 bases from J; bases unmatched to any gene: 5. For the CDR3, the DNA is TGCGCCAGCAGCCCCGGGACAGGGGGCCGTGGCTACACCTTC. As protein: CASSPGTGGRGYTF.

This clonotype was seen at least ten times. The J gene is TRBJ1-5, the V gene TRBV7-6, with 8 bases identical to TRBD1. From germline, CDR1 is SGHVS and CDR2 FNYEAQ. This CDR3 spans 19 amino acids. V was clipped by 0 bases and J by 3 bases; unmatched bases: 13. CDR3 region: CASSLAQTAGTGLNQPQHF. The CDR3 bases are TGTGCCAGCAGCTTAGCCCAAACCGCCGGGACAGGACTCAATCAGCCCCAGCATTTT.

This clonotype has ten or more counts. The chain couples TRBV24-1 to TRBJ1-4, with D uncertain. The CDR3 extends over 14 amino acids. Germline V gives CDR1 KGHDR, CDR2 SFDVKD. Trimming cost V 4 bases and J 8 bases, with 13 bases left between them. CDR3 nucleotides: TGTGCCACCAGTGACCCTGGACGAGGGGAAAAACTGTTTTTT. Residues: CATSDPGRGEKLFF.

This clonotype has a count of ten or more. This chain uses TRBV3-1 with TRBJ2-7; TRBD2 is a possible D gene (6 bases). This CDR3 spans 14 amino acids. Germline values: CDR1 LGHDT, CDR2 YNNKEL (reference sequence). V was cut by 2 bases and J by 3 bases, with 11 bases left in between. The CDR3 loop is CASSQLRGSYEQYF. For the CDR3, the DNA is TGTGCCAGCAGCCAACTGCGGGGTAGCTACGAGCAGTACTTC.

The rearrangement joins TRBV6-5 to TRBJ2-3, with 11 bases matching TRBD1. The CDR3 loop spans 18 amino acids. The V and J ends lost 0 bases and 5 bases, in that order; junction bases with no gene match: 10. Germline CDR1 is MNHEY and CDR2 is SVGAGI. CDR3 bases: TGTGCCAGCAGTTACTCGTGGGACAGGGGGGCCTGGGGAGATACGCAGTATTTT. This gives the protein CASSYSWDRGAWGDTQYF.

The rearrangement uses TRBV6-5 and TRBJ1-4, with D possibly matching TRBD1 (5 bases). The germline V gene has CDR1 MNHEY and CDR2 SVGAGI. V was trimmed by 4 bases and J by 5 bases, leaving 5 bases between them. The CDR3 runs to 12 residues. The CDR3 DNA reads TGTGCCAGCAGTTGGGACAATGAAAAACTGTTTTTT. Its protein product is CASSWDNEKLFF.

The chain joins TRBV14 to TRBJ1-2, with D tentatively TRBD1 (6 bases). In germline, CDR1 is SGHDN, CDR2 FVKESK. The ends were cut back, 3 bases at V and 4 bases at J, with 24 bases in the middle. The length of the CDR3 is 18 residues. The CDR3 loop reads CASSQDRDTSPGGYGYTF. Written as DNA, the CDR3 is TGTGCCAGCAGCCAGGACCGGGACACATCCCCGGGGGGCTATGGCTACACCTTC. Based on the CDR3 plus reference TRBV14 and TRBJ1-2, the full variable domain is EAGVTQFPSHSVIEKGQTVTLRCDPISGHDNLYWYRRVMGKEIKFLLHFVKESKQDESGMPNNRFLAERTGGTYSTLKVQPAELEDSGVYFCASSQDRDTSPGGYGYTFGSGTRLTVV.

Only a few counts were recorded for this clonotype. This CDR3 reads CASSFRAREIGYTF. CDR3 DNA sequence: TGCGCCAGCAGCTTTAGGGCTCGCGAGATTGGCTACACCTTC. V is TRBV5-1 and J is TRBJ1-2; D gene unclear. Trimming shortened V by 2 bases and J by 7 bases, and 15 bases separated the two germline ends. The germline CDR1 and CDR2 sequences are SGHRS and YFSETQ. The CDR3 has 14 amino acids. The entire variable domain, with the rest obtained from reference TRBV5-1 and TRBJ1-2, is as follows: KAGVTQTPRYLIKTRGQQVTLSCSPISGHRSVSWYQQTPGQGLQFLFEYFSETQRNKGNFPGRFSGRQFSNSRSEMNVSTLELGDSALYLCASSFRAREIGYTFGSGTRLTVV.

In this sample, this clonotype turned up many times. The V call is TRBV7-8, the J call TRBJ2-7; perhaps TRBD1 as D (6 bases). The CDR3 is made up of 14 amino acids. Looked up from germline, CDR1 is SGHVS and CDR2 is FQNEAQ. V was trimmed by 3 bases and J by 4 bases, leaving 13 bases between them. The CDR3 region has the DNA TGTGCCAGCAGCTTGGACAGAGCCGTTTACGAGCAGTACTTC. This gives the protein CASSLDRAVYEQYF. The entire variable domain, with the rest obtained from reference TRBV7-8 and TRBJ2-7, is as follows: GAGVSQSPRYKVAKRGQDVALRCDPISGHVSLFWYQQALGQGPEFLTYFQNEAQLDKSGLPSDRFFAERPEGSVSTLKIQRTQQEDSAVYLCASSLDRAVYEQYFGPGTRLTVT.

This clonotype was seen repeatedly, ten times or more. The rearrangement uses TRBV6-1 and TRBJ1-1; TRBD1 might be the D (6 bases). Germline V gene sequence: CDR1 MNHNS, CDR2 SASEGT. This CDR3 spans 12 amino acids. Trimming cost V 6 bases and J 3 bases, with 8 bases left between them. The CDR3 is CASSPGDTEAFF. DNA of the CDR3: TGTGCCAGCAGCCCAGGGGACACTGAAGCTTTCTTT.

This clonotype was detected ten times or more. The V gene is TRBV27, the J gene TRBJ1-1, with 7 bases aligning to TRBD1. Germline CDR1 and CDR2: MNHEY and SMNVEV (reference sequence). Trimming took 6 bases from V and 9 from J; bases not matched to a gene: 10. The CDR3 has 13 amino acids. CDR3 in amino acids: CASREGQIGKAFF. The CDR3 nucleotides are TGTGCCAGCAGGGAGGGACAGATTGGCAAAGCTTTCTTT.

This clonotype has a count of ten or more. This chain joins TRBV12-3 or TRBV12-4 and TRBJ2-7; tentative D call: TRBD2 (5 bases). Trimming pared 1 base from V and 2 bases from J, leaving 15 bases between. This CDR3 is 16 amino acids long. CDR3 nucleotides: TGTGCCAGCAGTTTAGTGGCCACAGCGGAAACCTACGAGCAGTACTTC. Translated: CASSLVATAETYEQYF.

This clonotype was observed at least ten times. The V call is TRBV20-1, the J call TRBJ2-5; maybe TRBD2 (5 bases). The V end was cut by 6 bases, the J end by 5 bases, with 10 bases between. Germline V gene sequence: CDR1 DFQATT, CDR2 SNEGSKA (reference sequence). There are 11 residues in the CDR3. CDR3 DNA: TGCAGTGCCCGGGGATGGGAGACCCAGTACTTC. Residues: CSARGWETQYF.

V and J are TRBV3-1 and TRBJ2-1; D could derive from TRBD1 or TRBD2 (5 bases each). Trimming removed 5 bases at V and 15 bases at J, with 17 bases between. Germline V gene sequence: CDR1 LGHDT, CDR2 YNNKEL (reference sequence). There are 12 residues in the CDR3. CDR3 sequence reads: CASSYRDPSLFF. The CDR3, as DNA: TGTGCCAGCAGCTACCGGGACCCCAGCCTGTTCTTC.

A few counts support this clonotype. This chain uses TRBV29-1 with TRBJ1-3; D possibly corresponds to TRBD1 (6 bases). CDR3 length: 14 amino acids. V lost 4 bases and J 3 bases, leaving 13 bases between the germline ends. Germline lookup yields CDR1 SQVTM and CDR2 ANQGSEA. The CDR3 region is CSVVLGRGGNTIYF. DNA for the CDR3: TGCAGCGTTGTCCTCGGCAGGGGTGGAAACACCATATATTTT.

This clonotype has at least ten counts. This chain uses TRBV7-2 with TRBJ2-2; D is uncertain. The CDR3 length is 12 residues. Trimming took 6 bases from V and 1 from J, leaving 3 bases between them. Germline CDR1 is SGHTA and CDR2 is FQGNSA. The CDR3 region is CASRRNTGELFF. CDR3 DNA: TGTGCCAGCAGGCGGAACACCGGGGAGCTGTTTTTT.

In this sample, this clonotype turned up many times. The CDR3 DNA sequence: TGTGCCACCACTTGGGACGTTTATAGCAATCAGCCCCAGCATTTT. It yields the protein CATTWDVYSNQPQHF. The chain recombines TRBV10-3 with TRBJ1-5; a weak D match, TRBD1 (5 bases). V was cut by 10 bases and J by 0 bases, with 16 bases left in between. Germline V gives CDR1 ENHRY, CDR2 SYGVKD. CDR3 length equals 15 residues.

This clonotype was observed many times. The rearrangement joins TRBV2 to TRBJ2-5; 11 bases fit TRBD2. The CDR3 consists of 16 residues. Per germline, CDR1 SNHLY and CDR2 FYNNEI. The junction had 7 bases not matched to a gene; V was cut back by 2 bases and J by 5 bases. CDR3 sequence reads: CASSEWFSGRGETQYF. The CDR3 region has the DNA TGTGCCAGCAGTGAATGGTTTAGCGGGAGGGGGGAGACCCAGTACTTC.

This rearrangement joins TRBV9 to TRBJ1-1; the match to TRBD1 covers 9 bases. The CDR3 is 16 amino acids. Germline V gene lookup returns CDR1 SGDLS and CDR2 YYNGEE. The junction had 10 bases not matched to a gene; V was cut back by 3 bases and J by 4 bases. The CDR3 DNA reads as TGTGCCAGCAGCGCCCGGGGACAGGGAAGGCCCACTGAAGCTTTCTTT. Translating it yields CASSARGQGRPTEAFF.

The chain links TRBV12-3 or TRBV12-4 to TRBJ1-3; the D is unclear. The germline V and J ends were trimmed by 5 bases and 0 bases, with 14 bases remaining between them. The length of the CDR3 is 16 residues. The CDR3, as DNA: TGTGCCAGCAGTCGAGTCCTCTATAGCTCTGGAAACACCATATATTTT. Its translation: CASSRVLYSSGNTIYF.

There are many counts of this clonotype. The V gene is TRBV3-1, the J gene TRBJ2-3; D unresolved. The ends were cut back, 2 bases at V and 1 base at J, with 4 bases in the middle. The CDR3 has 13 residues. Germline CDR1 LGHDT, CDR2 YNNKEL (reference sequence). This CDR3 is CASSQRGTDTQYF. The DNA of the CDR3 is TGTGCCAGCAGCCAAAGAGGCACAGATACGCAGTATTTT.